Listed below are T cell receptor beta chains from one sample, sequenced in a study of PD-1 blockade in classical Hodgkin lymphoma. Only in-frame clones appear in the TCRdb table, and some are missing; sequencing was by immunoSEQ multiplex PCR. The profile shows around 25,000 clones, roughly 80% of them singletons. The source material was peripheral blood mononuclear cells (PBMCs), sampled before the fourth cycle of nivolumab. These receptors originate from a human donor with classical Hodgkin lymphoma. The CDR3 runs from the conserved cysteine through the conserved F or W. Each record gives: D gene, J gene, V gene, clone size, CDR3 DNA, CDR3 protein. The D gene is left open where the match is weak. Some rows have no size entry. The others give once, few or many, or a class for an expanded clone.

>NA|TRBJ2-3|TRBV7-2|NA
TGTGCCAGCAGCAACGGGGCAGGGATAGATACGCAGTATTTT
CASSNGAGIDTQYF
>NA|TRBJ2-3|TRBV19|NA
TGTGCCTCGATGGCGGCCTCCTATTCTAGCACAGATACGCAGTATTTT
CASMAASYSSTDTQYF
>TRBD2|TRBJ2-5|TRBV5-4|few
TGTGCCAGCAGCCTTGGCGGGCGAGCGGGAGAGGGGGAGACCCAGTACTTC
CASSLGGRAGEGETQYF
>TRBD2|TRBJ2-7|TRBV19|NA
TGTGCCAGTAGTATGCCAACTAGCGGGGGATCCCACGAGCAGTACTTC
CASSMPTSGGSHEQYF
>TRBD1|TRBJ1-5|TRBV30|few
TGTGCCTGGGAGGGACAGGGGCTCAATCAGCCCCAGCATTTT
CAWEGQGLNQPQHF
>NA|TRBJ2-7|TRBV7-8|NA
TGTGCCAGCAGCTTAGGAGGGTCGAGACTTTACCCTCGGGGCTACGAGCAGTACTTC
CASSLGGSRLYPRGYEQYF
>NA|TRBJ2-1|TRBV4-1|NA
TGCGCCAGCAGCCGCGACAGTGTCGTGTCGAATGAGCAGTTCTTC
CASSRDSVVSNEQFF
>NA|TRBJ1-2|TRBV20-1|NA
TGCAGTGCTAGCAAGGAATATGGCTACACCTTC
CSASKEYGYTF
>NA|TRBJ2-5|TRBV5-1|NA
TGCGCCAGCAGCTCGGGACTGGTGGAGACCCAGTACTTC
CASSSGLVETQYF
>NA|TRBJ2-7|TRBV4-3|NA
TGCGCCAGCAGCCAAGATCTAATGTACCCGAAGCAGTACTTC
CASSQDLMYPKQYF
>NA|TRBJ2-7|TRBV13|NA
TGTGCCAGCAGTTCCCGTCAGACTTCCTACGAGCAGTACTTC
CASSSRQTSYEQYF
>TRBD1|TRBJ1-2|TRBV6-5|NA
TGTGCCAGCGGACCCGGGACAGGGTTCTATGGCTACACCTTC
CASGPGTGFYGYTF
>NA|TRBJ1-1|TRBV7-9|NA
TGTGCCAGCAGCCTCGCGGGCTGGAACACTGAAGCTTTCTTT
CASSLAGWNTEAFF
>NA|TRBJ1-2|TRBV30|NA
TGTGCCTGGAGTGTACGGCAGGGAGTGGACTATGGCTACACCTTC
CAWSVRQGVDYGYTF
>TRBD2|TRBJ2-1|TRBV28|NA
TGTGCCAGCACCCGAAGAGCTAGCGGGAGAAGGAACAATGAGCAGTTCTTC
CASTRRASGRRNNEQFF
>NA|TRBJ2-2|TRBV7-9|NA
TGTGCCAGCAGCTTTAGCCTAGCGTCCGAGGGGGAGCTGTTTTTT
CASSFSLASEGELFF
>NA|TRBJ1-5|TRBV4-1|once
TGCGCCAGCAGCCAGATACCCCCGGACGGCGGCCCTCAGCCCCAGCATTTT
CASSQIPPDGGPQPQHF
>TRBD1|TRBJ2-5|TRBV30|once
TGTGCCTGGACCGGGACAGCCACGAATCGGGAGACCCAGTACTTC
CAWTGTATNRETQYF
>NA|TRBJ1-1|TRBV5-1|NA
TGCGCCAGCAGCTTGGACCCCGACAGCCTGATGAACACTGAAGCTTTCTTT
CASSLDPDSLMNTEAFF
>TRBD1|TRBJ1-1|TRBV2|NA
TGTGCCAGCAAGAGGGGGACAGGGATGAACACTGAAGCTTTCTTT
CASKRGTGMNTEAFF
>TRBD1|TRBJ2-7|TRBV23-1|NA
TGCGCCAGCAGTCAAGGACAGGAATACTACGAGCAGTACTTC
CASSQGQEYYEQYF
>TRBD1|TRBJ1-3|TRBV7-9|NA
TGTGCCAGCAGCCCACAGGGGGATCTCTCTGGAAACACCATATATTTT
CASSPQGDLSGNTIYF
>NA|TRBJ1-2|TRBV12-5|NA
TGTGCTAGTGGTTTGGCGCCCCGGGGAACAGGGATTCTTGATGGCTACACCTTC
CASGLAPRGTGILDGYTF
>NA|TRBJ1-1|TRBV11-2|NA
TGTGCCAGCAGCGTTGACACAACCCCGACTGAAGCTTTCTTT
CASSVDTTPTEAFF
>NA|TRBJ2-5|TRBV2|NA
TGTGCCAGCAGCTCCGGGCCGGAGACCCAGTACTTC
CASSSGPETQYF
>NA|TRBJ1-2|TRBV13|NA
TGTGCCAGCAGCTTTTTGGGATCACATGGCTACACCTTC
CASSFLGSHGYTF
>TRBD1|TRBJ2-1|TRBV7-6|NA
TGTGCCAGCAGCTTAGGGGCAGGGGGCAATGAGCAGTTCTTC
CASSLGAGGNEQFF
>TRBD1|TRBJ2-1|TRBV5-6|NA
TGTGCCAGCAGCTTGGCCGAAGACAGGGATAGGAATGAGCAGTTCTTC
CASSLAEDRDRNEQFF
>NA|TRBJ1-1|TRBV6-1|few
TGTGCCAGCAGTGACAGGGGTTATACCGAAGCTTTCTTT
CASSDRGYTEAFF
>NA|TRBJ2-7|TRBV5-1|NA
TGCGCCAGCAGCGCCCAAGGAGCGAGGGGCTACGAGCAGTACTTC
CASSAQGARGYEQYF
>NA|TRBJ2-7|TRBV6-1|NA
TGTGCCAGCAGTGTGTTCCAGATATACTACGAGCAGTACTTC
CASSVFQIYYEQYF
>NA|TRBJ2-3|TRBV7-9|NA
TGTGCCAGCAGCTTACGGGCGAGCACAGATACGCAGTATTTT
CASSLRASTDTQYF
>NA|TRBJ1-2|TRBV18|few
TGTGCCAGCTCACCACCGGCCCTTAACTATGGCTACACCTTC
CASSPPALNYGYTF
>NA|TRBJ1-1|TRBV19|few
TGTGCCAGTAGTATATTGGGGAACACTGAAGCTTTCTTT
CASSILGNTEAFF
>TRBD2|TRBJ2-1|TRBV9|NA
TGTGCCAGCAGTCCGCGGGCTAGCGGGGACTTTTCGGACAATGAGCAGTTCTTC
CASSPRASGDFSDNEQFF
>TRBD1|TRBJ2-3|TRBV18|once
TGTGCCAGCTCATTGGGACAGAGCACAGATACGCAGTATTTT
CASSLGQSTDTQYF
>NA|TRBJ1-2|TRBV29-1|NA
TGCAGCGTTGACCTTAGGCCAGATAACTATGGCTACACCTTC
CSVDLRPDNYGYTF